The 12 T cell receptor beta chains reported below all come from one sample, sequenced in a study of read filtering for tumor transcriptome and immune sequencing. From approximately 430 ng of RNA, a library with molecular barcoded alpha/delta and beta/gamma adaptors was made. TCRdb re-called the reads through MiXCR, storing one row per CDR3 protein. The sample has 85,000 or so distinct CDR3 sequences, roughly an eighth seen once; the top ten hold around 14%. Input material: a population of CD138-negative cells sorted from bone marrow. All receptors derive from a donor aged 40 or over with multiple myeloma.

This clonotype was counted ten times or more. V usage is TRBV7-9 and J usage is TRBJ2-5, with unresolved D. V was cut by 4 bases and J by 2 bases, with 17 bases left in between. This CDR3 contains 16 residues. Germline V CDR1 and CDR2: SEHNR, FQNEAQ (reference sequence). The CDR3: CASSSNRASGQETQYF. CDR3 DNA: TGTGCCAGCAGCTCGAATCGTGCGAGTGGGCAAGAGACCCAGTACTTC. Full variable domain (missing parts from reference TRBV7-9 and TRBJ2-5): DTGVSQNPRHKITKRGQNVTFRCDPISEHNRLYWYRQTLGQGPEFLTYFQNEAQLEKSRLLSDRFSAERPKGSFSTLEIQRTEQGDSAMYLCASSSNRASGQETQYFGPGTRLLVL.

J is TRBJ2-7 and V is TRBV28; 7 bases line up with TRBD1. CDR3 size: 14 residues. V trimming: 4 bases; J trimming: 1 base; junction bases outside the gene matches: 4. The germline V gene has CDR1 MDHEN and CDR2 SYDVKM. CDR3 amino acids: CASSSNRGSYEQYF. The DNA for the CDR3 is TGTGCCAGCAGTTCGAACAGGGGTTCCTACGAGCAGTACTTC.

In the case of this clonotype: One junction end disagrees with the germline gene, perhaps due to a read error. This chain links TRBV20-1 with TRBJ1-5, with unresolved D. The CDR3 runs to 14 residues. Per germline, CDR1 DFQATT and CDR2 SNEGSKA (reference sequence). The CDR3 DNA reads TGCAGTGCTAGCTCAGCGATTAGCAATCAGCCCCAGCAGTTT. Encoded protein: CSASSAISNQPQQF.

This clonotype was observed at least ten times. The chain links TRBV7-3 to TRBJ2-1, with TRBD2 identical over 9 bases. V trimming: 2 bases; J trimming: 7 bases; junction bases outside the gene matches: 6. The CDR3 extends over 15 amino acids. Germline CDR1 reads SGHTA; CDR2 reads FQGTGA. CDR3 residues: CASSLQAGGVNEQFF. DNA of the CDR3: TGTGCCAGCAGCTTACAAGCGGGAGGTGTAAATGAGCAGTTCTTC.

At least ten counts were recorded for this clonotype. J is TRBJ2-5 and V is TRBV11-2; 10 nucleotides match TRBD1. From germline, CDR1 is SGHAT and CDR2 FQNNGV. CDR3 length equals 20 residues. Losses at the gene ends were 4 bases for V and 1 base for J; bases not matched to a gene: 18. The chain's CDR3 is CASSSPRTGQGTRIQETQYF. CDR3 DNA: TGTGCCAGCAGCTCACCCCGGACGGGACAGGGGACGCGGATCCAAGAGACCCAGTACTTC.

This clonotype was seen repeatedly, ten times or more. The genes are TRBV7-9 and TRBJ2-7; D is perhaps TRBD2 (5 bases). The germline V and J ends were trimmed by 4 bases and 1 base, with 17 bases remaining between them. The CDR3 contains 16 residues. CDR1 and CDR2 from the germline V gene are SEHNR and FQNEAQ (reference sequence). CDR3 in DNA: TGTGCCAGCAGCTCAACTCAGCGGCCCCATTCCTACGAGCAGTACTTC. Protein product: CASSSTQRPHSYEQYF.

V and J are TRBV12-3 or TRBV12-4 and TRBJ1-1; a possible D gene is TRBD1 (5 bases). The CDR3 extends over 13 amino acids. V was trimmed by 3 bases and J by 4 bases, leaving 9 bases between them. The CDR3 nucleotides are TGTGCCAGCAGTTTGGGGGGGATCACTGAAGCTTTCTTT. This sequence encodes CASSLGGITEAFF.

Concerning this clonotype: This may arise from a read error, as a much more abundant clone is one base away. The chain carries TRBV5-1 and TRBJ2-3, with 8 bases identical to TRBD1. The CDR3 spans 14 residues. The germline gives CDR1 SGHRS, CDR2 YFSETQ. V trimming: 5 bases; J trimming: 5 bases; junction bases outside the gene matches: 7. CDR3 sequence: CASRAAGGIDTQYF. The CDR3 DNA reads as TGCGCCAGCAGAGCGGCAGGGGGCATAGATACGCAGTATTTT. The full variable domain, with the rest looked up from reference TRBV5-1 and TRBJ2-3, is KAGVTQTPRYLIKTRGQQVTLSCSPISGHRSVSWYQQTPGQGLQFLFEYFSETQRNKGNFPGRFSGRQFSNSRSEMNVSTLELGDSALYLCASRAAGGIDTQYFGPGTRLTVL.

There are many counts of this clonotype. The gene calls are TRBV20-1 and TRBJ2-3; tentative D call: TRBD2 (6 bases). The germline V gene encodes CDR1 DFQATT and CDR2 SNEGSKA (reference sequence). This CDR3 has 16 amino acids. V shed 1 base and J shed 2 bases, with 16 bases lying between them. CDR3 bases: TGCAGTGCTAGAGGCGGGACTCGGGGCTTCACAGATACGCAGTATTTT. The encoded protein is CSARGGTRGFTDTQYF.

The table lists this clonotype with many counts. The V and J genes are TRBV29-1 and TRBJ2-1; maybe TRBD1 (6 bases). CDR3 size: 13 residues. Germline CDR1 reads SQVTM; CDR2 reads ANQGSEA. The V gene lost 5 bases and the J gene lost 4 bases, with 12 bases spanning the gap. CDR3 bases: TGCAGCGTTAGAGGTACAGGGTACAATGAGCAGTTCTTC. This translates into CSVRGTGYNEQFF.

This clonotype has a count of ten or more. J is TRBJ1-1 and V is TRBV11-2; D is unresolved. The CDR3 is 14 residues long. Germline V gene lookup returns CDR1 SGHAT and CDR2 FQNNGV. V was trimmed by 1 base and J by 10 bases, leaving 16 bases between them. The CDR3 coding sequence is TGTGCCAGCAGCTTAGTGATGTCGAGAAATGGAGCTTTCTTT. Residues: CASSLVMSRNGAFF.

This clonotype was counted many times. The V gene is TRBV28, the J gene TRBJ2-7; D unresolved. This CDR3 comprises 13 residues. Germline lookup yields CDR1 MDHEN and CDR2 SYDVKM. The V end was cut by 8 bases, the J end by 2 bases, with 13 bases between. Written as DNA, the CDR3 is TGTGCCAGCCGTTACCTATCTACCTACGAGCAGTACTTC. Amino acids: CASRYLSTYEQYF.